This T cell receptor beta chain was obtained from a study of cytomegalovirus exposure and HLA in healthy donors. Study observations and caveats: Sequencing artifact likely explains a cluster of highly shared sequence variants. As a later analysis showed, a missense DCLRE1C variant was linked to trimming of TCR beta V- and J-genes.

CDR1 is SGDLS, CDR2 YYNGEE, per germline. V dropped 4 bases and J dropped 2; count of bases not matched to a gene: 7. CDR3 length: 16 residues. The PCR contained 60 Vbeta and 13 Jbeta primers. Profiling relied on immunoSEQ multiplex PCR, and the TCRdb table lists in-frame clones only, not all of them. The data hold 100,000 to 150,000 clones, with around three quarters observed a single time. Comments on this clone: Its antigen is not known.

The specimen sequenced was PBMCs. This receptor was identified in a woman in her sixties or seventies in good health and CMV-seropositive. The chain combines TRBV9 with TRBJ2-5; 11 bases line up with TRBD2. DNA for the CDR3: TGTGCCAGCAGCTCCGCCCTAGCGGGGGGTCAAGAGACCCAGTACTTC. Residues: CASSSALAGGQETQYF.